These 32 T cell receptor beta chains share one sample of origin, sequenced in a study of T cells expressing NK-cell markers. TCRdb reprocessed the 5' RACE reads, with one entry per CDR3 protein and no DNA. Its table records fewer than 400,000 distinct CDR3 sequences. Sequenced: blood T cells: a sorted CD56 or NKG2C T cell subset, CD4+ or CD8+ T cells, or bulk PBMC T cells (not recorded which). These receptors came from a woman between 45 and 65 years old in good health.

The chain joins TRBV7-3 to TRBJ2-1; lacking DNA, the TRBD1 call made by TCRdb goes unchecked. In germline, CDR1 is SGHTA, CDR2 FQGTGA. CDR3 length: 14 residues. CDR3 loop: CASSSATGMDEQFF.

This rearrangement joins TRBV20-1 to TRBJ2-1; TCRdb's D call of TRBD2 is untestable without DNA. The CDR3 loop spans 15 amino acids. The germline V gene encodes CDR1 DFQATT and CDR2 SNEGSKA (reference sequence). CDR3 residues: CSAREPQGPYNEQFF.

The CDR3 reads CASTPGINSPLHF. This rearrangement joins TRBV25-1 to TRBJ1-6; the D call from TCRdb, TRBD1, cannot be confirmed without DNA. Germline V lookup: CDR1 MGHDK, CDR2 SYGVNS. The CDR3 has 13 amino acids.

The V gene is TRBV20-1, the J gene TRBJ2-5; TCRdb lists TRBD2, though no DNA is available to test this call. This CDR3 region has 16 residues. The germline V gene encodes CDR1 DFQATT and CDR2 SNEGSKA (reference sequence). The CDR3 reads CSASPPSGRGQETQYF.

V and J are TRBV5-1 and TRBJ2-1; TCRdb reports TRBD2, a call that lacks DNA to check it against. The CDR3 is 16 amino acids. CDR1 is SGHRS and CDR2 is YFSETQ in the germline V gene. The CDR3 sequence: CASSLFGLAGSGEQFF.

The chain couples TRBV5-1 to TRBJ2-3; absent DNA, TCRdb's TRBD2 call cannot be checked. Germline V lookup: CDR1 SGHRS, CDR2 YFSETQ. CDR3 length: 17 residues. The CDR3 reads CASSFIGLAGGLDTQYF.

The J gene is TRBJ2-1, the V gene TRBV3-1; the TRBD2 assignment by TCRdb is unverifiable without DNA. The length of the CDR3 is 17 residues. Germline V gene sequence: CDR1 LGHDT, CDR2 YNNKEL (reference sequence). CDR3 in amino acids: CASSQGASGRVHHEQFF.

V gene TRBV7-8 combines with J gene TRBJ2-5; TCRdb calls TRBD2, which cannot be checked without DNA. The CDR3 has 13 residues. Germline V gene sequence: CDR1 SGHVS, CDR2 FQNEAQ. CDR3 loop: CASSFRGEGTQYF. The variable domain in full, completed from reference TRBV7-8 and TRBJ2-5, reads GAGVSQSPRYKVAKRGQDVALRCDPISGHVSLFWYQQALGQGPEFLTYFQNEAQLDKSGLPSDRFFAERPEGSVSTLKIQRTQQEDSAVYLCASSFRGEGTQYFGPGTRLLVL.

The chain carries TRBV11-2 and TRBJ2-1; the TRBD1 assignment by TCRdb is unverifiable without DNA. CDR1 is SGHAT, CDR2 FQNNGV, per germline. This CDR3 is 14 amino acids long. The CDR3 sequence: CASSATGKQNEQFF.

This chain connects TRBV27 to TRBJ2-2; the D call of TRBD1 rests on TCRdb alone, since no DNA is present to check it. Germline V lookup: CDR1 MNHEY, CDR2 SMNVEV (reference sequence). The CDR3 runs 15 residues. This CDR3 is CASSSQGVRTGELFF.

The V and J genes are TRBV5-1 and TRBJ2-2; the D call of TRBD1 rests on TCRdb alone, since no DNA is present to check it. The CDR3 loop spans 16 amino acids. Germline values: CDR1 SGHRS, CDR2 YFSETQ. CDR3 sequence reads: CASSLQGQGATGELFF.

The CDR3 protein is CSVDATDSGIQYF. The chain uses TRBV29-1 and TRBJ2-4. Germline CDR1 reads SQVTM; CDR2 reads ANQGSEA. The CDR3 has 13 residues.

The rearrangement joins TRBV10-3 to TRBJ1-5. There are 15 residues in the CDR3. Germline CDR1 is ENHRY and CDR2 is SYGVKD. CDR3 sequence reads: CATRTESHSNQPQHF.

The chain recombines TRBV6-5 with TRBJ2-7; with no DNA, the TCRdb D assignment of TRBD1 cannot be verified. Germline V gene data show CDR1 as MNHEY and CDR2 as SVGAGI. CDR3 length equals 13 residues. This chain's CDR3 is CASSSNRAGEQYF.

The rearrangement links TRBV7-8 to TRBJ2-3; with no DNA, the TCRdb D assignment of TRBD1 cannot be verified. Germline V gene lookup returns CDR1 SGHVS and CDR2 FQNEAQ. This CDR3 has 15 amino acids. The CDR3 is CASSSTGGSTDTQYF. Full variable domain (rest looked up from reference TRBV7-8 and TRBJ2-3): GAGVSQSPRYKVAKRGQDVALRCDPISGHVSLFWYQQALGQGPEFLTYFQNEAQLDKSGLPSDRFFAERPEGSVSTLKIQRTQQEDSAVYLCASSSTGGSTDTQYFGPGTRLTVL.

The chain combines TRBV10-2 with TRBJ1-1; lacking DNA, the TRBD1 call made by TCRdb goes unchecked. Germline CDR1 WSHSY, CDR2 SAAADI. The CDR3 consists of 14 residues. Here the CDR3 reads CASSSRGNYTEAFF.

The chain couples TRBV5-1 to TRBJ2-1; TCRdb's D call of TRBD2 is untestable without DNA. Germline V gene data show CDR1 as SGHRS and CDR2 as YFSETQ. The CDR3 runs to 12 residues. The CDR3 protein is CASSYKRDEQFF.

V gene TRBV10-2 combines with J gene TRBJ1-1; TCRdb gives TRBD1 as the D gene, but with no DNA this cannot be confirmed. The CDR3 length is 13 residues. Looked up from germline, CDR1 is WSHSY and CDR2 is SAAADI. CDR3 amino acids: CASSLDRATEAFF.

The chain combines TRBV6-5 with TRBJ1-4. Germline CDR1 is MNHEY and CDR2 is SVGAGI. The CDR3 length is 15 residues. CDR3 sequence: CASSYGIAAHEKLFF.

The gene calls are TRBV2 and TRBJ1-2; the TRBD1 assignment by TCRdb is unverifiable without DNA. Germline V lookup: CDR1 SNHLY, CDR2 FYNNEI. The CDR3 runs 13 residues. The CDR3 sequence is CASSPDRADGYTF.

V usage is TRBV6-4 and J usage is TRBJ2-1. This CDR3 region has 11 residues. Germline values: CDR1 MRHNA, CDR2 SNTAGT. CDR3 amino acids: CASRDADEQFF.

The rearrangement uses TRBV5-1 and TRBJ2-2; TCRdb's D gene call, TRBD1, goes unchecked for lack of DNA. Germline loops: CDR1 SGHRS, CDR2 YFSETQ. The length of the CDR3 is 16 residues. The CDR3 protein is CASSTAGSLKAGELFF.

The chain carries TRBV15 and TRBJ2-1; with no DNA, the TCRdb D assignment of TRBD1 cannot be verified. The CDR3 contains 12 residues. Germline assignment: CDR1 LNHNV and CDR2 YYDKDF (reference sequence). The CDR3 sequence: CATETGLNEQFF.

The rearrangement uses TRBV5-7 and TRBJ2-1; as DNA is missing, the TRBD2 call by TCRdb cannot be tested. TRBV5-7 is an open reading frame, and its role is uncertain. This CDR3 has 17 residues. CDR3 sequence reads: CASSLGGLAGEVNEQFF.

The chain employs TRBV20-1 and TRBJ2-7; TCRdb names TRBD2, which stays unverified in the absence of DNA. The CDR3 extends over 18 amino acids. The germline gives CDR1 DFQATT, CDR2 SNEGSKA (reference sequence). CDR3 loop: CSASIRGLAGYGLYEQYF.

The genes are TRBV5-6 and TRBJ2-7; TCRdb reports TRBD2, a call that lacks DNA to check it against. This CDR3 has 16 residues. The germline gives CDR1 SGHDT, CDR2 YYEEEE. The CDR3 sequence: CASSFGRTSGSYEQYF.

The chain employs TRBV12-3 or TRBV12-4 and TRBJ1-1. This CDR3 region has 11 residues. CDR3 sequence reads: CASSLPWETFF.

The chain uses TRBV10-3 and TRBJ2-7; no DNA is available, so the TRBD2 call from TCRdb remains unchecked. CDR1 and CDR2 (germline): ENHRY, SYGVKD. The CDR3 consists of 13 residues. CDR3 in amino acids: CATQLAGDHEQYF.

The J gene is TRBJ2-7, the V gene TRBV4-1; TCRdb's assignment of TRBD1 cannot be checked, as there is no DNA. This CDR3 spans 13 amino acids. Germline assignment: CDR1 MGHRA and CDR2 YSYEKL. The CDR3 loop reads CASGQGHSYEQYF.

The V and J genes are TRBV2 and TRBJ2-1; TCRdb indicates TRBD2, and absent DNA this call remains unverified. Germline loops: CDR1 SNHLY, CDR2 FYNNEI. The length of the CDR3 is 15 residues. The CDR3 region is CASSEQALSHNEQFF.

The V and J genes are TRBV12-5 and TRBJ1-1; TCRdb gives TRBD1 as the D gene, but with no DNA this cannot be confirmed. This CDR3 spans 13 amino acids. Germline assignment: CDR1 LGHNT and CDR2 FRNRAP. The CDR3 protein is CASGLATGDKAFF.

The chain recombines TRBV10-3 with TRBJ2-1; TCRdb outputs TRBD2, but without DNA this stays unchecked. Germline V CDR1 and CDR2: ENHRY, SYGVKD. CDR3 length equals 16 residues. The CDR3 loop is CAISESGLAGVNEQFF.